This record looks at one TCR beta chain sequence and its context. Its antigen is still unknown. No per-base quality is available; no much larger clone lies one base away. The time point label, as the study defines it: about 28 days (+/-7) after the second vaccine dose. AZD1222 recipients given second doses at about 4 weeks or at about 12 weeks were pooled, since spike-specific TCR depth and breadth were not found to differ between the two schedules. Vaccinee samples were obtained from the UK trials COV001 and COV002, which included a single-blind randomized controlled phase 2/3 trial of AZD1222 (ChAdOx1 nCoV-19) in healthy adults. For TCRbeta chain sequencing, PBMC samples from trial participants were taken at day 0 and at day 28 after the second dose. This entry is derived from a study of T cell responses to AZD1222 COVID-19 vaccine (dated by TCRdb to about 2021). Looking at the study overall: TCR sequencing was performed for 230 to 250 trial participants, of whom about 210 were given two doses of AZD1222 and 26 were given two doses of MenACWY control vaccine. Trial participants were enrolled by age into 18-55, 56-69 and 70-plus year subgroups, with approximately 150, 30 and 60 TCR-sequenced participants respectively. Results the study describes overall, beyond this receptor: A significant rise in spike-specific TCR breadth and depth was observed after two AZD1222 doses relative to day 0 and relative to MenACWY recipients. Epitopes outside the regions mutated in the B.1.351 and B.1.1.7 variants were reportedly recognized by nearly half of the unique spike-specific TCRs. Only a handful of AZD1222 recipients were SARS-CoV-2 seropositive at baseline, limiting conclusions about previously exposed vaccinees. Because no day 14 peak-response samples were available, the repertoires could be characterized only after the peak T cell response. In the small 56-69-year group, the increase in depth fell short of significance, most likely because of low power. The whole spike protein was spanned by vaccine-associated CD4 TCRs, and dominant responses were seen in regions 160-218 and 743-854. Participants were mostly white British and included more females than males, and it was suggested by the authors that clonal diversity may have been underestimated.

Including cysteine and phenylalanine, the CDR3 has 12 amino acids. The DNA shown is the 36-base CDR3, in frame from base 1. The V and J ends are trimmed by 2 bases and 13 bases, leaving 14 bases between them. For CDR1 and CDR2, the germline V gene lists MDHEN and SYDVKM. The CDR3 regions of human TCRbeta chains were subjected to immunosequencing. Per the original workflow: Repertoire TCRs were matched against a reference library of SARS-CoV-2-specific TCRs generated with the MIRA antigen-specificity platform. Breadth was defined as the fraction of unique TCRs that were SARS-CoV-2-associated, and depth was defined as the fraction of total T cells that were SARS-CoV-2-associated. Using the MIRA data, each spike-specific TCR was mapped to the spike region that the TCR reacts to and placed in a CD4 or CD8 class. Log10-transformed breadth and depth values were compared by one-way ANOVA with Sidak's multiple comparisons tests. Drawn from immuneACCESS, this table holds only the in-frame rearrangements with V and J called that TCRdb kept. Clones are partly lost; checked studies trace under half to an unresolved V gene and leave the rest unexplained. V and J calls and clone size come straight from that table; D and trimming were deduced from the DNA. The sample records roughly 110,000 clones, about nine tenths of which are singletons. The top ten clones comprise roughly 8% of the sample.

This TCR was sampled from an adult who received the AZD1222 COVID-19 vaccine. Material: peripheral blood, obtained 28 days after the second AZD1222 dose. The chain joins TRBV28 to TRBJ1-2, with no confidently assigned D gene. Read as DNA, the sequence is TGTGCCAGCAGTTTACTGACACGGCCCGGCACCTTC. It translates to CASSLLTRPGTF.